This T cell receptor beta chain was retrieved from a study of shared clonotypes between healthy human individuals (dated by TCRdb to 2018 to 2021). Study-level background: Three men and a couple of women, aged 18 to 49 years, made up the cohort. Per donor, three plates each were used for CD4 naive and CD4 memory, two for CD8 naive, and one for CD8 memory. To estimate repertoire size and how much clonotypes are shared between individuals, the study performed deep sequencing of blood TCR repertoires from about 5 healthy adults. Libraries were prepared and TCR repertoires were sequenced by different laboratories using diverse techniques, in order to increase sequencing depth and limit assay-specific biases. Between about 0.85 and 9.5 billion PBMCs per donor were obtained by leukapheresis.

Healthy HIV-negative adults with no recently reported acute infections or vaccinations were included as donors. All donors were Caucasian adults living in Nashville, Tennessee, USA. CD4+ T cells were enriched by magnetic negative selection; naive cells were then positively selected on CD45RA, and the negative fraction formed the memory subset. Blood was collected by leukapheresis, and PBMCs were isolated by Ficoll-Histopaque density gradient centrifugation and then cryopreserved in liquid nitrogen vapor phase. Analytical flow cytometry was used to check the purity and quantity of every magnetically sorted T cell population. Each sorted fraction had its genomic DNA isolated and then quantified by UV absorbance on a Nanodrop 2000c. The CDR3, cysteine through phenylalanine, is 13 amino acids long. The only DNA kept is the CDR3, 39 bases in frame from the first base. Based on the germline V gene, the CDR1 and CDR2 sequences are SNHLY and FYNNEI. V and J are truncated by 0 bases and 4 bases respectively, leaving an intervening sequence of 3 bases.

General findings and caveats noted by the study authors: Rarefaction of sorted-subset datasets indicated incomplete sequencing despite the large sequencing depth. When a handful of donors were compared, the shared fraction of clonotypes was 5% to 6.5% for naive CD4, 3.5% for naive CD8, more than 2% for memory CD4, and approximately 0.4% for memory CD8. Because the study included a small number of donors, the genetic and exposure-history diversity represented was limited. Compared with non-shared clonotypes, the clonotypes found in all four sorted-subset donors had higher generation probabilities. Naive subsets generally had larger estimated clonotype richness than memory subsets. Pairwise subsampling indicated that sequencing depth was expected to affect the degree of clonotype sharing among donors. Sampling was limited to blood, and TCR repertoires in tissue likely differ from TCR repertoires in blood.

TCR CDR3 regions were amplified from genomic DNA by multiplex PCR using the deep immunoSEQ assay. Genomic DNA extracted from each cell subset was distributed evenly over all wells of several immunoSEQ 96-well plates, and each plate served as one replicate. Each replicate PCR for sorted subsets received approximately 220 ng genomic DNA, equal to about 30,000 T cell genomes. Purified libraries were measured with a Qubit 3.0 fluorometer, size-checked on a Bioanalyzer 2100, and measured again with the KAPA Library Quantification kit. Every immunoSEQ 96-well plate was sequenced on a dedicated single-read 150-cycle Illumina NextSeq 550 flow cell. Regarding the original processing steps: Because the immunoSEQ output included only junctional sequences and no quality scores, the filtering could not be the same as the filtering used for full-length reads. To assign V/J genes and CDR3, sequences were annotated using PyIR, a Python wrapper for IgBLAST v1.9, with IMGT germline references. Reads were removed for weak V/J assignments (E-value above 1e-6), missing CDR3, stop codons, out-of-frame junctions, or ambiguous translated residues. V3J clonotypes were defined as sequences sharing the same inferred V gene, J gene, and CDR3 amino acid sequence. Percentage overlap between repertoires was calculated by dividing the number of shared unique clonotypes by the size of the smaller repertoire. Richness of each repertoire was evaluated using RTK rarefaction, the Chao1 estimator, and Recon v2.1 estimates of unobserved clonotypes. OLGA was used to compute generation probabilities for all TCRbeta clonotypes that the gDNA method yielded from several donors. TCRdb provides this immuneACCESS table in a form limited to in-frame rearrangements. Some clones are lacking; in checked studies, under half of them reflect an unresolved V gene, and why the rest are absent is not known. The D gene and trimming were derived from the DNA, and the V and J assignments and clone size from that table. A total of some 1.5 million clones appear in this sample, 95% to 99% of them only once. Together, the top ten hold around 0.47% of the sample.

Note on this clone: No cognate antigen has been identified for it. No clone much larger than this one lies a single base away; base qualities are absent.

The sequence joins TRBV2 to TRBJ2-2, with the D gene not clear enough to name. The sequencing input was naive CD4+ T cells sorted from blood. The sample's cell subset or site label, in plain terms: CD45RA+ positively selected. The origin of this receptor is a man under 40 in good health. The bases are TGTGCCAGCAGTGAAGCAACCACCGGGGAGCTGTTTTTT. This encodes CASSEATTGELFF.